The sequence of this TCR beta chain was determined in a study of T cells after yellow fever vaccination. In this sample, this clonotype turned up many times. Its antigen is still unknown. Notes on the study in general: Few clonotypes appeared in both CD4 and CD8 compartments.

One entry per CDR3 protein results from TCRdb running MiXCR on the 5' RACE reads. Of more than 95,000 distinct CDR3 sequences in the sample, roughly 6.7% were seen once. Germline V gives CDR1 MNHEY, CDR2 SMNVEV (reference sequence). The length of the CDR3 is 14 residues. Trimming took off 4 bases at V and 6 bases at J, with 15 bases between the two ends. Sequenced material: CD4+ T cells sorted from PBMCs, taken roughly 10 days after the first yellow fever vaccination. This clonotype originated in a man younger than 30 who received the YFV17D yellow fever vaccine. The gene calls are TRBV27 and TRBJ1-1; the D gene is possibly TRBD1 (5 bases). CDR3 sequence: CASSSPNDRSEAFF. The DNA for the CDR3 is TGTGCCAGCAGTTCCCCGAATGACAGATCTGAAGCTTTCTTT.